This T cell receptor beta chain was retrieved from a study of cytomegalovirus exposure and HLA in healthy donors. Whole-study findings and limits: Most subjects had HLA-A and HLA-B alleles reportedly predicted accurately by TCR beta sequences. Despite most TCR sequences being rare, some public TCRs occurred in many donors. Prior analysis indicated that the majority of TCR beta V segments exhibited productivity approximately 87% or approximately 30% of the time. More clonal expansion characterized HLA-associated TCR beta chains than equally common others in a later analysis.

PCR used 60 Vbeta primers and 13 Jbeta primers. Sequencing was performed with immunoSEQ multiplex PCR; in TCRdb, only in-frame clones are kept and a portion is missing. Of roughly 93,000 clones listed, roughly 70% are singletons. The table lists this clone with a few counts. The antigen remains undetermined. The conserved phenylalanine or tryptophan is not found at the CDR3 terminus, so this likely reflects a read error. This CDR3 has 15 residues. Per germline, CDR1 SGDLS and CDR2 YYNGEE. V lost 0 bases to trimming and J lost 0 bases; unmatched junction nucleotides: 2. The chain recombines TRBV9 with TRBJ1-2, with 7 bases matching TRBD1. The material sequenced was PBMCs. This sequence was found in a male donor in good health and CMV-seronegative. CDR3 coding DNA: TGTGCCAGCAGCGTAGGGGGGACAGCTAACTATGGCTACACCGTC. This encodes CASSVGGTANYGYTV.